The 30 T cell receptor beta chains given below trace back to one sample, sequenced in a study of blood T cell repertoires in COVID-19. Some clones are missing from TCRdb's copy, which holds only in-frame ones; the method was immunoSEQ multiplex PCR. The data contain 52,000 or so clones, 90% of them seen just once; the ten biggest clones take up 3% to 5%. The sample consisted of peripheral blood. The origin of the receptors is a man between 50 and 59 years old with acute or convalescent COVID-19.

V usage is TRBV5-1 and J usage is TRBJ2-7, with a possible D match to TRBD2 (5 bases). The CDR3 runs to 18 residues. Germline CDR1 reads SGHRS; CDR2 reads YFSETQ. The V end lost 0 bases, the J end lost 3 bases, and 22 bases lay between the germline ends. CDR3 sequence: CASSLAAGLGRTIYEQYF. CDR3 nucleotides: TGCGCCAGCAGCTTGGCGGCGGGCCTAGGTAGAACGATCTACGAGCAGTACTTC. The entire variable domain, with the rest obtained from reference TRBV5-1 and TRBJ2-7, is as follows: KAGVTQTPRYLIKTRGQQVTLSCSPISGHRSVSWYQQTPGQGLQFLFEYFSETQRNKGNFPGRFSGRQFSNSRSEMNVSTLELGDSALYLCASSLAAGLGRTIYEQYFGPGTRLTVT.

The chain employs TRBV7-9 and TRBJ2-4; the D is unclear. Germline V gene sequence: CDR1 SEHNR, CDR2 FQNEAQ (reference sequence). The CDR3 has 14 residues. V was trimmed by 1 base and J by 3 bases, leaving 7 bases between them. CDR3 loop: CASSLGSGKNIQYF. As DNA, the CDR3 is TGTGCCAGCAGCTTAGGTTCGGGCAAAAACATTCAGTACTTC.

The CDR3 DNA is TGTGCCTGGAGTGTGCAGGGCTTCAACGAGCAGTACTTC. It specifies CAWSVQGFNEQYF. The rearrangement links TRBV30 to TRBJ2-7; D possibly corresponds to TRBD1 (5 bases). This CDR3 contains 13 residues. Trimming took off 0 bases at V and 5 bases at J, with 11 bases between the two ends. Per germline, CDR1 GTSNPN and CDR2 SVGIG (reference sequence).

The gene calls are TRBV2 and TRBJ2-7, with D possibly being TRBD2 (6 bases). Trimming took off 4 bases at V and 9 bases at J, with 19 bases between the two ends. In germline, CDR1 is SNHLY, CDR2 FYNNEI. This CDR3 is 14 amino acids long. The CDR3 DNA follows: TGTGCCAGCAGTGTAGGTGTAGCGGTGGCAGGGCAGTACTTC. It translates to CASSVGVAVAGQYF.

DNA of the CDR3: TGTGCCAGCAGCCACCGGGACTACACAGATACGCAGTATTTT. Protein product: CASSHRDYTDTQYF. This chain uses TRBV14 with TRBJ2-3; TRBD2 agrees at 7 bases. This CDR3 comprises 14 residues. Per the germline V gene, CDR1 is SGHDN and CDR2 is FVKESK. J gave up 2 bases and V 3 bases, and 2 bases lay outside the gene matches.

The chain joins TRBV5-5 to TRBJ2-5; D is possibly TRBD1 (5 bases). Trimming stripped 2 bases from V and 1 base from J, with 12 bases between. CDR3 length: 15 amino acids. Germline CDR1 reads SGHKS; CDR2 reads YYEKEE (reference sequence). The CDR3 nucleotides read TGTGCCAGCAGCTTTTTGACAGATTTCCAAGAGACCCAGTACTTC. Its translation: CASSFLTDFQETQYF.

The chain has TRBV19 and TRBJ2-3, with a tentative D call TRBD1 (5 bases). The CDR3 is 14 residues long. CDR1 is LNHDA and CDR2 is SQIVND in the germline V gene (reference sequence). Between the trimmed V and J ends, which lost 1 base and 2 bases, there was a span of 7 bases. The CDR3: CASSIGQTTDTQYF. In nucleotides, the CDR3 is TGTGCCAGTAGTATAGGACAGACCACAGATACGCAGTATTTT.

The chain employs TRBV28 and TRBJ2-3; a possible D gene is TRBD2 (5 bases). The germline V gene encodes CDR1 MDHEN and CDR2 SYDVKM. CDR3 length: 14 amino acids. Between the trimmed V and J ends, which lost 2 bases and 6 bases, there was a span of 12 bases. CDR3 sequence: CASSLSGSEDTQYF. For the CDR3, the DNA is TGTGCCAGCAGTTTAAGTGGGAGTGAGGATACGCAGTATTTT.

V and J are TRBV7-8 and TRBJ2-7; TRBD2 aligns across 9 bases. The CDR3 covers 16 residues. Unmatched junction bases numbered 8, after V lost 5 bases and J lost 0 bases. Germline assignment: CDR1 SGHVS and CDR2 FQNEAQ. CDR3 DNA: TGTGCCAGCAGCCGGGGACTAGCCGATAGCTCCTACGAGCAGTACTTC. Protein: CASSRGLADSSYEQYF.

The CDR3 here is CATSSSAEETQYF. Written as DNA, the CDR3 is TGTGCCACCAGTTCCTCGGCGGAAGAGACCCAGTACTTC. This chain uses TRBV24-1 with TRBJ2-5; unclear D gene. The germline V and J ends were trimmed by 6 bases and 3 bases, with 10 bases remaining between them. Germline CDR1 and CDR2: KGHDR and SFDVKD. This CDR3 has 13 amino acids.

Written as DNA, the CDR3 is TGTGCTAGTGGTAAGGCAGGGGGGACCTACGAGCAGTACTTC. Amino acids: CASGKAGGTYEQYF. The gene calls are TRBV12-5 and TRBJ2-7; D is perhaps TRBD1 (7 bases). The germline CDR1 and CDR2 sequences are LGHNT and FRNRAP. V lost 5 bases, J lost 2 bases, and 13 bases lay in between. The CDR3 extends over 14 amino acids.

The chain carries TRBV18 and TRBJ1-4; maybe TRBD1 (5 bases). The germline gives CDR1 KGHSH, CDR2 LQKENI. This CDR3 is built from 16 residues. Trimming shortened V by 3 bases and J by 1 base, and 12 bases separated the two germline ends. The CDR3 here is CASSPYRIGTNEKLFF. The CDR3, as DNA: TGTGCCAGCTCACCCTACAGGATAGGAACTAATGAAAAACTGTTTTTT. The full variable domain, rest sourced from reference TRBV18 and TRBJ1-4, is NAGVMQNPRHLVRRRGQEARLRCSPMKGHSHVYWYRQLPEEGLKFMVYLQKENIIDESGMPKERFSAEFPKEGPSILRIQQVVRGDSAAYFCASSPYRIGTNEKLFFGSGTQLSVL.

The chain employs TRBV5-1 and TRBJ1-1; no clear D. Germline V CDR1 and CDR2: SGHRS, YFSETQ. This CDR3 region has 12 residues. Trimming removed 4 bases from V and 5 bases from J, with 9 bases in between. CDR3 DNA: TGCGCCAGCAGCCCAGTCGGGACTGAAGCTTTCTTT. Translating gives CASSPVGTEAFF.

This chain links TRBV4-1 with TRBJ2-1; 12 bases align to TRBD2. This CDR3 has 21 residues. The V and J ends lost 4 bases and 6 bases, in that order; junction bases with no gene match: 22. The germline gives CDR1 MGHRA, CDR2 YSYEKL. CDR3 in DNA: TGCGCCAGCAGCCTTGGCCCGGGACTAGCGGGTTCTCGGGGCCCATTCAATGAGCAGTTCTTC. Its translation: CASSLGPGLAGSRGPFNEQFF.

The genes are TRBV7-9 and TRBJ1-1; the D is unclear. Deletions cut 5 bases from V and 5 bases from J, with 12 bases between. The CDR3 length is 13 residues. Germline loops: CDR1 SEHNR, CDR2 FQNEAQ (reference sequence). The CDR3 sequence is CASSQNLGTEAFF. For the CDR3, the DNA is TGTGCCAGCAGCCAAAACCTAGGAACTGAAGCTTTCTTT. The whole variable domain, remainder taken from reference TRBV7-9 and TRBJ1-1, is DTGVSQNPRHKITKRGQNVTFRCDPISEHNRLYWYRQTLGQGPEFLTYFQNEAQLEKSRLLSDRFSAERPKGSFSTLEIQRTEQGDSAMYLCASSQNLGTEAFFGQGTRLTVV.

This clone was seen only a few times. The V and J genes are TRBV6-5 and TRBJ2-1; 15 nucleotides match TRBD2. CDR3 length: 14 amino acids. The V gene's germline CDR1 is MNHEY and CDR2 SVGAGI. The trim removed 6 bases at V and 7 bases at J, leaving 1 base unmatched. The CDR3 region is CASRGLAGGNEQFF. In nucleotides, the CDR3 is TGTGCCAGCAGGGGACTAGCGGGAGGTAATGAGCAGTTCTTC.

J is TRBJ2-5 and V is TRBV10-2; 8 nucleotides agree with TRBD2. V lost 8 bases to trimming and J lost 3 bases; unmatched junction nucleotides: 5. The CDR3 is 13 amino acids. The germline CDR1 and CDR2 sequences are WSHSY and SAAADI. The CDR3 coding sequence is TGCGCCAGCCTAGGGACTAGGGAAGAGACCCAGTACTTC. It encodes CASLGTREETQYF.

The chain recombines TRBV5-1 with TRBJ2-7, with D tentatively TRBD2 (6 bases). The CDR3 spans 14 residues. Between the trimmed V and J ends, which lost 1 base and 4 bases, there was a span of 12 bases. Germline CDR1 is SGHRS and CDR2 is YFSETQ. CDR3 bases: TGCGCCAGCAGCTTGCAGGGACTTACTTACGAGCAGTACTTC. It yields the protein CASSLQGLTYEQYF.

V gene TRBV10-3 combines with J gene TRBJ1-3; no clear D. Trimming stripped 3 bases from V and 0 bases from J, with 12 bases between. The germline gives CDR1 ENHRY, CDR2 SYGVKD. There are 16 residues in the CDR3. The CDR3 coding sequence is TGTGCCATCAGTGATGGGCAGTCGAACTCTGGAAACACCATATATTTT. Amino acids: CAISDGQSNSGNTIYF.

The rearrangement joins TRBV30 to TRBJ2-5, with D possibly matching TRBD2 (5 bases). This CDR3 region has 13 residues. The V and J ends lost 0 bases and 1 base respectively, with 6 bases between them. Germline V CDR1 and CDR2: GTSNPN, SVGIG (reference sequence). DNA for the CDR3: TGTGCCTGGAGTGTCGGGGTCCAAGAGACCCAGTACTTC. Its protein is CAWSVGVQETQYF.

This chain uses TRBV27 with TRBJ2-1; a weak D match, TRBD1 (6 bases). Trimming took off 5 bases at V and 14 bases at J, with 16 bases between the two ends. Germline V CDR1 and CDR2: MNHEY, SMNVEV (reference sequence). There are 12 residues in the CDR3. For the CDR3, the DNA is TGTGCCAGCAGTACCGGGACAATGAAGGAGTTCTTC. Protein sequence: CASSTGTMKEFF.

The chain recombines TRBV11-3 with TRBJ2-3; no clear D gene. V lost 2 bases and J 9 bases, leaving 6 bases between the germline ends. CDR3 size: 11 residues. CDR1 and CDR2 (germline): SGHNT, YENEEA. The CDR3, as DNA: TGTGCCAGCAGCTTATCTCAGACGCAGTATTTT. This codes for CASSLSQTQYF.

The chain joins TRBV15 to TRBJ2-1, with no clear D. The germline V gene has CDR1 LNHNV and CDR2 YYDKDF (reference sequence). V was trimmed by 1 base and J by 3 bases, leaving 4 bases between them. The CDR3 is 13 residues long. The CDR3 spells CATSRAGYNEQFF. The CDR3 DNA sequence: TGTGCCACCAGCAGAGCAGGCTACAATGAGCAGTTCTTC.

This clone has just a few counts. V usage is TRBV2 and J usage is TRBJ1-5, with TRBD1 as a possible D gene (5 bases). Germline-derived CDR1 and CDR2 are SNHLY and FYNNEI. V dropped 2 bases and J dropped 5 bases, with 10 bases sitting between them. This CDR3 region has 14 residues. In nucleotides, the CDR3 is TGTGCCAGCAGTGAAACGACAGCAGATCAGCCCCAGCATTTT. It translates to CASSETTADQPQHF.

This clone was seen just once. V gene TRBV9 combines with J gene TRBJ2-5, with 7 bases identical to TRBD2. V lost 7 bases and J lost 1; bases outside the gene matches: 10. Germline loops: CDR1 SGDLS, CDR2 YYNGEE. The CDR3 contains 15 residues. CDR3 sequence reads: CASARRGEVQETQYF. CDR3 sequence (DNA): TGTGCCAGCGCTCGACGGGGGGAGGTCCAAGAGACCCAGTACTTC. The whole variable domain, remainder taken from reference TRBV9 and TRBJ2-5, is DSGVTQTPKHLITATGQRVTLRCSPRSGDLSVYWYQQSLDQGLQFLIQYYNGEERAKGNILERFSAQQFPDLHSELNLSSLELGDSALYFCASARRGEVQETQYFGPGTRLLVL.

The rearrangement links TRBV24-1 to TRBJ2-3; TRBD2 matches at 11 bases. Per the germline V gene, CDR1 is KGHDR and CDR2 is SFDVKD. The junction had 6 bases not matched to a gene; V was cut back by 5 bases and J by 3 bases. There are 16 residues in the CDR3. The CDR3 sequence: CATSGGRTSGTDTQYF. The CDR3 region has the DNA TGTGCCACCAGTGGAGGACGGACTAGCGGGACAGATACGCAGTATTTT.

This clone came up once. V usage is TRBV4-1 and J usage is TRBJ2-3; 12 nucleotides line up with TRBD2. CDR1 MGHRA and CDR2 YSYEKL come from the germline V gene. The length of the CDR3 is 18 residues. J gave up 1 base and V 1 base, and 6 bases lay outside the gene matches. CDR3: CASSQGLAGVLRTDTQYF. Written as DNA, the CDR3 is TGCGCCAGCAGCCAAGGACTAGCGGGAGTTCTGCGCACAGATACGCAGTATTTT.

The chain joins TRBV7-8 to TRBJ1-2; 12 bases line up with TRBD1. The germline gives CDR1 SGHVS, CDR2 FQNEAQ. CDR3 length: 15 residues. Trimming took 4 bases from V and 7 from J; bases not matched to a gene: 7. The CDR3 spells CASSSGTGGRSGYTF. In nucleotides, the CDR3 is TGTGCCAGCAGCTCCGGGACAGGGGGCAGGTCTGGCTACACCTTC.

The chain joins TRBV11-3 to TRBJ2-5; 13 bases fit TRBD2. This CDR3 contains 15 residues. CDR1 is SGHNT, CDR2 YENEEA, per germline. The ends lost 5 bases at V and 4 bases at J; junction bases unmatched: 4. The CDR3 region has the DNA TGTGCCAGCAGCCGTGGACTAGCGGGAGTAGAGACCCAGTACTTC. Its translation: CASSRGLAGVETQYF.

The chain recombines TRBV5-6 with TRBJ1-1; D might be TRBD1 (5 bases). Per germline, CDR1 SGHDT and CDR2 YYEEEE. The CDR3 totals 16 residues. Trimming took off 6 bases at V and 5 bases at J, with 23 bases between the two ends. CDR3 in amino acids: CASNMRRFGGGTEAFF. CDR3 bases: TGTGCCAGCAACATGCGGAGGTTCGGGGGGGGGACTGAAGCTTTCTTT. Combining the CDR3 with reference TRBV5-6 and TRBJ1-1 gives the whole variable domain DAGVTQSPTHLIKTRGQQVTLRCSPKSGHDTVSWYQQALGQGPQFIFQYYEEEERQRGNFPDRFSGHQFPNYSSELNVNALLLGDSALYLCASNMRRFGGGTEAFFGQGTRLTVV.